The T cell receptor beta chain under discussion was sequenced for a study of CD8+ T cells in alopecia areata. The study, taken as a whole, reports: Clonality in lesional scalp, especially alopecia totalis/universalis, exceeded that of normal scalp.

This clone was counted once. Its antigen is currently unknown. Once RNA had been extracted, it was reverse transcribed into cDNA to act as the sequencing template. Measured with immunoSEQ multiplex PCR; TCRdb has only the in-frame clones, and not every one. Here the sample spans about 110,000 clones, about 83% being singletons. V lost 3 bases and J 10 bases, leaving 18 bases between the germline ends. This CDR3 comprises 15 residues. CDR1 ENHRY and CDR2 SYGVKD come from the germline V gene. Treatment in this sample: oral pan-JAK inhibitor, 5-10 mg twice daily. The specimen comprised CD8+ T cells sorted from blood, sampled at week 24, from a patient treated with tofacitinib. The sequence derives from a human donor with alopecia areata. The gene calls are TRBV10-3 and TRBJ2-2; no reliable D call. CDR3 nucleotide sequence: TGTGCCATCAGTGACCCGACATCGGTAACGGTGGAGCTGTTTTTT. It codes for CAISDPTSVTVELFF.